This is a list of T cell receptor beta chains from one sample in a study of blood T cell repertoires in COVID-19. Sequenced by immunoSEQ multiplex PCR; TCRdb stores in-frame clones only, minus some. The table lists 20,000 to 25,000 clones, more than 90% of them singletons. What was sequenced was peripheral blood. Source of these receptors: a man aged 65 to 79 with active COVID-19. Both conserved end residues are part of each CDR3. D genes are given only for firm matches. The listing skips clone size in some rows; elsewhere it reads once, few, many or a size class.

CDR3 protein	CDR3 DNA	V gene	J gene	clone size	D gene
CASSYERATGELFF	TGTGCCAGCAGTTATGAGAGGGCCACCGGGGAGCTGTTTTTT	TRBV6-7	TRBJ2-2	NA	NA
CASSQVRILRGNTEAFF	TGCGCCAGCAGCCAAGTAAGGATATTGAGAGGGAACACTGAAGCTTTCTTT	TRBV4-1	TRBJ1-1	NA	NA
CASSQGLAGGIDTQYF	TGCGCCAGCAGCCAAGGACTAGCGGGAGGGATAGATACGCAGTATTTT	TRBV4-1	TRBJ2-3	NA	TRBD2
CASSLVGGEFEQYF	TGTGCCAGCAGCTTAGTGGGGGGAGAGTTCGAGCAGTACTTC	TRBV11-2	TRBJ2-7	NA	NA
CASSQATDNQPQHF	TGTGCCAGCAGCCAAGCTACTGATAATCAGCCCCAGCATTTT	TRBV3-1/TRBV3-2	TRBJ1-5	NA	NA
CSARLSGNEQFF	TGCAGCGCCAGACTCAGCGGGAATGAGCAGTTCTTC	TRBV29-1	TRBJ2-1	NA	NA
CASSLSGNSGNTIYF	TGTGCCAGCAGCTTATCTGGCAACTCTGGAAACACCATATATTTT	TRBV7-9	TRBJ1-3	NA	NA
CASSLLVAGGTDTQYF	TGTGCCAGCAGCTTGCTGGTAGCGGGTGGCACAGATACGCAGTATTTT	TRBV5-6	TRBJ2-3	NA	TRBD2
CASSEGAGAYYEQYF	TGTGCCAGCAGCGAGGGAGCGGGAGCGTACTACGAGCAGTACTTC	TRBV9	TRBJ2-7	NA	TRBD2
CASSSQTVAGGVEQFF	TGTGCCAGCAGTTCCCAGACGGTAGCGGGAGGTGTTGAGCAGTTCTTC	TRBV6-5	TRBJ2-1	NA	TRBD2
CASSLQTGGIGETQYF	TGCGCCAGCAGCCTCCAGACAGGGGGCATAGGGGAGACCCAGTACTTC	TRBV5-1	TRBJ2-5	NA	TRBD1
CASSLVFRIAVTDTQYF	TGTGCCAGCAGCTTAGTTTTCCGTATTGCGGTCACAGATACGCAGTATTTT	TRBV7-2	TRBJ2-3	NA	NA
CASSLLGGEAFF	TGTGCCAGCAGCCTACTGGGGGGGGAAGCTTTCTTT	TRBV5-4	TRBJ1-1	NA	NA
CASSPPGQGQMNTQYF	TGTGCCAGCTCACCACCGGGACAGGGCCAAATGAATACGCAGTATTTT	TRBV18	TRBJ2-3	NA	TRBD1
CASSSQENTEAFF	TGTGCCAGCAGTTCACAGGAGAACACTGAAGCTTTCTTT	TRBV5-4	TRBJ1-1	NA	NA
CASLNLGLSNTGELFF	TGTGCCAGCTTAAATTTGGGACTATCGAACACCGGGGAGCTGTTTTTT	TRBV5-6	TRBJ2-2	NA	TRBD2
CASSREGDGYTF	TGTGCCAGCAGCCGGGAGGGGGACGGCTACACCTTC	TRBV11-2	TRBJ1-2	NA	NA
CASRWTGGHEQFF	TGTGCCAGCAGGTGGACAGGGGGCCATGAGCAGTTCTTC	TRBV7-9	TRBJ2-1	NA	TRBD1
CASSWGGNQPQHF	TGTGCCAGCAGCTGGGGGGGCAATCAGCCCCAGCATTTT	TRBV6-2/TRBV6-3	TRBJ1-5	NA	NA
CASSVGQGYAYEQYF	TGTGCCAGCAGCGTGGGACAGGGCTACGCATACGAGCAGTACTTC	TRBV7-7	TRBJ2-7	NA	TRBD1
CASSLDAGQPQHF	TGTGCCAGCAGCTTAGATGCGGGTCAGCCCCAGCATTTT	TRBV7-9	TRBJ1-5	few	NA
CASSQDGGSYNEQFF	TGCGCCAGCAGCCAAGACGGGGGGTCCTACAATGAGCAGTTCTTC	TRBV4-1	TRBJ2-1	NA	TRBD2
CASSHRQNNYEQYF	TGTGCCAGCAGTCATAGACAGAATAACTACGAGCAGTACTTC	TRBV6-2/TRBV6-3	TRBJ2-7	NA	NA
CASSLGTGNEQFF	TGTGCCAGCAGCTTAGGGACAGGGAATGAGCAGTTCTTC	TRBV7-9	TRBJ2-1	NA	TRBD1
CASSAGQGYEQYF	TGCGCCAGCAGCGCGGGACAGGGCTACGAGCAGTACTTC	TRBV5-1	TRBJ2-7	NA	TRBD1
CASSQVLSGNTIYF	TGTGCCAGCAGCCAAGTTCTTTCTGGAAACACCATATATTTT	TRBV14	TRBJ1-3	NA	NA
CASSPTGRGVETQYF	TGCGCCAGCAGCCCCACCGGGCGGGGTGTGGAGACCCAGTACTTC	TRBV4-1	TRBJ2-5	NA	NA
CASSLAGGPDEQYF	TGTGCCAGCAGTCTAGCGGGAGGGCCGGACGAGCAGTACTTC	TRBV14	TRBJ2-7	NA	TRBD2
CASSPSLTANTGELFF	TGTGCCAGCTCACCATCCCTGACAGCAAACACCGGGGAGCTGTTTTTT	TRBV18	TRBJ2-2	few	NA
CASSPGTGRVVAEAFF	TGTGCCAGCTCACCCGGGACAGGGAGGGTGGTCGCTGAAGCTTTCTTT	TRBV18	TRBJ1-1	once	TRBD1
CASGLSRETQYF	TGTGCTAGTGGTTTGTCACGGGAGACCCAGTACTTC	TRBV12-5	TRBJ2-5	NA	NA
CASSLGRVGDNSPLHF	TGTGCCAGCAGCTTGGGGAGGGTAGGAGATAATTCACCCCTCCACTTT	TRBV5-4	TRBJ1-6	NA	NA
CASSQTGLGLGAFF	TGTGCCAGCAGCCAGACAGGGCTGGGGTTGGGAGCTTTCTTT	TRBV28	TRBJ1-1	NA	TRBD1
CASSPGDIYGNTIYF	TGTGCCAGCAGTCCAGGGGACATTTATGGAAACACCATATATTTT	TRBV28	TRBJ1-3	NA	NA
CASHGQGVPEAFF	TGTGCCAGTCACGGACAGGGAGTACCTGAAGCTTTCTTT	TRBV19	TRBJ1-1	NA	TRBD1
CASSFGRRNEKLFF	TGCGCCAGCAGCTTTGGGAGGCGGAATGAAAAACTGTTTTTT	TRBV5-1	TRBJ1-4	NA	NA
CATSGSGRADTQYF	TGTGCCACCAGTGGTTCAGGCCGCGCAGATACGCAGTATTTT	TRBV24-1	TRBJ2-3	once	NA
CASSPRTGGWNGELFF	TGTGCCAGCAGCCCGAGGACAGGGGGCTGGAACGGGGAGCTGTTTTTT	TRBV28	TRBJ2-2	NA	TRBD1
CASSQRPGGAEGEKLFF	TGCGCCAGCAGCCAAAGGCCAGGGGGCGCAGAGGGAGAAAAACTGTTTTTT	TRBV4-1	TRBJ1-4	NA	TRBD1
CASSETAGYTF	TGTGCCAGCTCAGAGACAGCTGGCTACACCTTC	TRBV18	TRBJ1-2	NA	NA
CASSNSQGISTDTQYF	TGTGCCAGCAGTAATTCACAGGGGATAAGCACAGATACGCAGTATTTT	TRBV6-2/TRBV6-3	TRBJ2-3	NA	TRBD1
CASSTLMGLAGGNEQFF	TGTGCCAGCAGTACGTTAATGGGGCTAGCGGGAGGAAATGAGCAGTTCTTC	TRBV28	TRBJ2-1	NA	TRBD2
CASRVKTSGRHTYEQYF	TGTGCCAGCAGAGTTAAGACTAGCGGGAGGCATACCTACGAGCAGTACTTC	TRBV21-1	TRBJ2-7	once	NA
CASSAGQGPVRTEAFF	TGTGCCAGCAGTGCCGGACAGGGGCCAGTAAGGACTGAAGCTTTCTTT	TRBV25-1	TRBJ1-1	few	TRBD1
CASSSRDRPFGGYTF	TGTGCCAGCAGCTCTCGGGACAGGCCTTTCGGTGGCTACACCTTC	TRBV7-9	TRBJ1-2	NA	TRBD1
CASSLGQGIDTQYF	TGTGCCAGCAGCTTGGGACAGGGGATAGATACGCAGTATTTT	TRBV5-4	TRBJ2-3	NA	TRBD1
CASSLVGQRGNTIYF	TGTGCCAGCAGCCTTGTGGGACAGCGTGGAAACACCATATATTTT	TRBV3-1/TRBV3-2	TRBJ1-3	NA	TRBD1
CASSISGWANQPQHF	TGTGCCAGTAGTATTTCAGGGTGGGCCAATCAGCCCCAGCATTTT	TRBV19	TRBJ1-5	NA	NA
CASSIPGQGDTIYF	TGTGCCAGTAGTATTCCGGGACAGGGAGACACCATATATTTT	TRBV19	TRBJ1-3	once	TRBD1
CASSLASVAQETQYF	TGTGCCAGCAGTTTAGCGTCCGTCGCCCAAGAGACCCAGTACTTC	TRBV28	TRBJ2-5	NA	NA
CASSLYRGPYEQYF	TGTGCCAGCAGCTTATACAGGGGTCCCTACGAGCAGTATTTC	TRBV11-2	TRBJ2-7	NA	TRBD1
CASSPPPGQGLRGNTIYF	TGTGCCAGCAGCCCCCCTCCCGGACAGGGGCTGCGAGGAAACACCATATATTTT	TRBV7-2	TRBJ1-3	few	TRBD1
CASTRSLAGSYNEQFF	TGTGCCAGTACAAGAAGTCTAGCAGGCAGCTACAATGAGCAGTTCTTC	TRBV19	TRBJ2-1	NA	NA